The next 14 T cell receptor beta chains were all read from a single sample in a study of T cell responses to AZD1222 COVID-19 vaccine. Method: immunoSEQ multiplex PCR; TCRdb's copy keeps in-frame clones and lacks some. This table holds about 180,000 clones, around nine tenths found once. Sequencing used peripheral blood, obtained on day 0 of AZD1222 vaccination. Receptor source: an adult in good health.

The chain has TRBV10-3 and TRBJ1-3; no reliable D call. Germline V gene lookup returns CDR1 ENHRY and CDR2 SYGVKD. Trimming pared 7 bases from V and 4 bases from J, leaving 14 bases between. This CDR3 is 14 amino acids long. CDR3 residues: CAIMVERTGNTIYF. The CDR3 region has the DNA TGTGCCATCATGGTAGAAAGAACAGGAAACACCATATATTTT.

This chain links TRBV24-1 with TRBJ2-1, with unresolved D. Germline V gene sequence: CDR1 KGHDR, CDR2 SFDVKD. The germline V and J ends were trimmed by 3 bases and 0 bases, with 8 bases remaining between them. The length of the CDR3 is 15 residues. DNA of the CDR3: TGTGCCACCAGTGATCCAGGTGCCTCCTACAATGAGCAGTTCTTC. This translates into CATSDPGASYNEQFF.

The V and J genes are TRBV6-1 and TRBJ1-2; no clear D. Trimming removed 2 bases at V and 6 bases at J, with 19 bases between. The CDR3 length is 16 residues. CDR1 is MNHNS, CDR2 SASEGT, per germline. In DNA form, the CDR3 reads TGTGCCAGCAGTGAAAAGGTTGAATTACAGCCCAATGGCTACACCTTC. Its translation is CASSEKVELQPNGYTF.

V gene TRBV2 combines with J gene TRBJ2-2; 10 nucleotides align to TRBD1. Germline-derived CDR1 and CDR2 are SNHLY and FYNNEI. J was trimmed by 4 bases and V by 6 bases; bases with no gene match: 8. The CDR3 runs to 16 residues. CDR3 nucleotide sequence: TGTGCCAGCAGGAAGGGACAGGGGATAGGCACCGGGGAGCTGTTTTTT. It specifies CASRKGQGIGTGELFF.

The rearrangement joins TRBV7-9 to TRBJ1-1; a possible D gene is TRBD1 (5 bases). V was trimmed by 5 bases and J by 1 base, leaving 11 bases between them. In germline, CDR1 is SEHNR, CDR2 FQNEAQ (reference sequence). This CDR3 contains 14 residues. CDR3 bases: TGTGCCAGCAGCACTGGACACAAGAACACTGAAGCTTTCTTT. Protein product: CASSTGHKNTEAFF. Based on the CDR3 plus reference TRBV7-9 and TRBJ1-1, the full variable domain is DTGVSQNPRHKITKRGQNVTFRCDPISEHNRLYWYRQTLGQGPEFLTYFQNEAQLEKSRLLSDRFSAERPKGSFSTLEIQRTEQGDSAMYLCASSTGHKNTEAFFGQGTRLTVV.

The rearrangement joins TRBV11-2 to TRBJ1-2; a weak D match, TRBD1 (6 bases). V lost 5 bases, J lost 4 bases, and 20 bases lay in between. The CDR3 runs 16 residues. CDR1 and CDR2 from the germline V gene are SGHAT and FQNNGV. The DNA for the CDR3 is TGTGCCAGCAGCCCGATCAGGGGACGGGTCGGCTATGGCTACACCTTC. Its protein is CASSPIRGRVGYGYTF.

This chain links TRBV30 with TRBJ1-1; D might be TRBD1 (6 bases). V gave up 0 bases and J gave up 1 base, with 21 bases separating them. The CDR3 is 18 residues long. Germline V gene data show CDR1 as GTSNPN and CDR2 as SVGIG (reference sequence). CDR3 in amino acids: CAWSVRGAPFLANTEAFF. In nucleotides, the CDR3 is TGTGCCTGGAGTGTACGGGGGGCCCCTTTTCTGGCGAACACTGAAGCTTTCTTT.

The chain has TRBV6-5 and TRBJ2-7; TRBD1 agrees at 9 bases. The J segment lost 6 bases and the V segment lost 6 bases, leaving 9 bases of the junction unmatched. The CDR3 sequence is 14 residues long. Germline CDR1 MNHEY, CDR2 SVGAGI. The CDR3 protein is CASRKGTGSLEQYF. The DNA for the CDR3 is TGTGCCAGCAGAAAGGGGACAGGGTCTCTCGAGCAGTACTTC.

This clone was observed once. The rearrangement links TRBV18 to TRBJ2-7; D perhaps matches TRBD1 (6 bases). CDR3 length: 12 residues. V lost 2 bases and J 5 bases, leaving 7 bases between the germline ends. Per germline, CDR1 KGHSH and CDR2 LQKENI. CDR3 region: CASSPNRDEQYF. CDR3 nucleotide sequence: TGTGCCAGCTCACCAAACAGGGACGAGCAGTACTTC.

The chain uses TRBV27 and TRBJ2-1; tentative D call: TRBD2 (6 bases). CDR3 length: 13 amino acids. The V end lost 10 bases, the J end lost 4 bases, and 14 bases lay between the germline ends. Germline values: CDR1 MNHEY, CDR2 SMNVEV (reference sequence). DNA of the CDR3: TGTGCCACCTCAGGGAGGAGGTACAATGAGCAGTTCTTC. As protein: CATSGRRYNEQFF.

The chain recombines TRBV5-1 with TRBJ2-7; no clear D. From germline, CDR1 is SGHRS and CDR2 YFSETQ. Trimming took 5 bases from V and 3 from J, leaving 12 bases between them. The CDR3 has 13 amino acids. In DNA form, the CDR3 reads TGCGCCAGCAGGGCCGGATGGGACTACGAGCAGTACTTC. Translated, it gives CASRAGWDYEQYF.

The chain has TRBV13 and TRBJ2-5; D ambiguous. This CDR3 comprises 15 residues. Trimming took off 0 bases at V and 1 base at J, with 9 bases between the two ends. Germline CDR1 reads PRHDT; CDR2 reads FYEKMQ (reference sequence). CDR3 sequence (DNA): TGTGCCAGCAGCTTAGGTTACTCTCCCCAAGAGACCCAGTACTTC. Its protein is CASSLGYSPQETQYF. Filled out from reference TRBV13 and TRBJ2-5, the complete variable domain reads AAGVIQSPRHLIKEKRETATLKCYPIPRHDTVYWYQQGPGQDPQFLISFYEKMQSDKGSIPDRFSAQQFSDYHSELNMSSLELGDSALYFCASSLGYSPQETQYFGPGTRLLVL.

The chain recombines TRBV5-5 with TRBJ1-5; the D is unclear. The CDR3 is 14 amino acids. The V gene lost 0 bases and the J gene lost 6 bases, with 10 bases spanning the gap. Germline CDR1 reads SGHKS; CDR2 reads YYEKEE (reference sequence). The DNA of the CDR3 is TGTGCCAGCAGCTTGGACACGGGAGCTCAGCCCCAGCATTTT. This codes for CASSLDTGAQPQHF. Full variable domain (rest looked up from reference TRBV5-5 and TRBJ1-5): DAGVTQSPTHLIKTRGQQVTLRCSPISGHKSVSWYQQVLGQGPQFIFQYYEKEERGRGNFPDRFSARQFPNYSSELNVNALLLGDSALYLCASSLDTGAQPQHFGDGTRLSIL.

This chain links TRBV2 with TRBJ1-3, with no clear D. This CDR3 has 14 residues. With 8 bases removed from V and 0 bases from J, the gap between germline ends came to 11 bases. CDR1 SNHLY and CDR2 FYNNEI come from the germline V gene. This chain's CDR3 is CASSRESSGNTIYF. For the CDR3, the DNA is TGTGCCAGCTCGAGGGAGAGCTCTGGAAACACCATATATTTT.